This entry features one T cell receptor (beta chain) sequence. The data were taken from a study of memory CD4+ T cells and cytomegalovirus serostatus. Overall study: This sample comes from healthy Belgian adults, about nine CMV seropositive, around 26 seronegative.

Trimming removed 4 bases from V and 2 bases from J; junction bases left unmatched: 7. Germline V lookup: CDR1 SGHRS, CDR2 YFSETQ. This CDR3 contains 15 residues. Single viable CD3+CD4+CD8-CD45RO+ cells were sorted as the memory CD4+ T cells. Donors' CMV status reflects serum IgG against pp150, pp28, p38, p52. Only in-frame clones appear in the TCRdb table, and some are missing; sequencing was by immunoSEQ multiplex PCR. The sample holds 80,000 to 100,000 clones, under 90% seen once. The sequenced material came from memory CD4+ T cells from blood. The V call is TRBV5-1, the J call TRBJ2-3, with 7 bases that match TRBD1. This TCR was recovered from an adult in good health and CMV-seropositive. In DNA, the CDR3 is TGCGCCAGCAGCCCTAGGGACAGTTACACAGATACGCAGTATTTT. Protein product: CASSPRDSYTDTQYF.